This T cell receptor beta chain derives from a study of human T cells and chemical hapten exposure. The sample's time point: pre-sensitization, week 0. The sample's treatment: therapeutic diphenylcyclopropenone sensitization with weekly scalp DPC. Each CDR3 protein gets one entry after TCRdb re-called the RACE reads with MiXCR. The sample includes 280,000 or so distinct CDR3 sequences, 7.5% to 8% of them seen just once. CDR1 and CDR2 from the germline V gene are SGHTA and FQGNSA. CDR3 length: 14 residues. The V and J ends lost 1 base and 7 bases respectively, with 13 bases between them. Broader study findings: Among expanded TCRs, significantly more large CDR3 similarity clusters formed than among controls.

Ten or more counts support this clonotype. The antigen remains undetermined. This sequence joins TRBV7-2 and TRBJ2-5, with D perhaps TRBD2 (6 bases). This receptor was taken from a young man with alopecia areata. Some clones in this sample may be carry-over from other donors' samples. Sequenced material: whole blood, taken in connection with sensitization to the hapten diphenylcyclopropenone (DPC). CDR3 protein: CASSLVASEGTQYF. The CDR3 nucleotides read TGTGCCAGCAGCTTAGTGGCTAGCGAGGGGACCCAGTACTTC.